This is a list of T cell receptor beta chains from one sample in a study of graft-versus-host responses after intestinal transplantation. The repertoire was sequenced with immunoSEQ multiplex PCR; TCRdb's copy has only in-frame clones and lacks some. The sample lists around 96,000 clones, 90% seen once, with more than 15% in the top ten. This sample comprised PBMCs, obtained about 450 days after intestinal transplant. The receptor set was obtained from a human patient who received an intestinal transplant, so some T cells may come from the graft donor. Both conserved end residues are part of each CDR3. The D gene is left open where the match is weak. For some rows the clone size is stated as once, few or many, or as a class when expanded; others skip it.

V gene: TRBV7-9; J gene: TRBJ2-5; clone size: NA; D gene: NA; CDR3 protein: CASSSPTGRQETQYF; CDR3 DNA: TGTGCCAGCAGCTCACCGACAGGGAGGCAAGAGACCCAGTACTTC
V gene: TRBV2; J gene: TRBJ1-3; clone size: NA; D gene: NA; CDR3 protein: CASSEGRGNTIYF; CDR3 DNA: TGTGCCAGCAGTGAGGGTAGGGGAAACACCATATATTTT
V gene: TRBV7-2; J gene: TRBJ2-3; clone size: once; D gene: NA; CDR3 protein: CASSLQFPDTQYF; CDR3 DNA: TGTGCCAGCAGCTTACAGTTTCCGGATACGCAGTATTTT
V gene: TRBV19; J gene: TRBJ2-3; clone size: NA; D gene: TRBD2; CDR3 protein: CASSIPAGGRTDTQYF; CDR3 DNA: TGTGCCAGTAGTATACCAGCGGGGGGCCGCACAGATACGCAGTATTTT
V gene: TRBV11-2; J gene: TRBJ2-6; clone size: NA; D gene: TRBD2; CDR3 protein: CASSSMGGGISGANVLTF; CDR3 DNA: TGTGCCAGCAGCTCAATGGGCGGGGGGATCTCTGGGGCCAACGTCCTGACTTTC
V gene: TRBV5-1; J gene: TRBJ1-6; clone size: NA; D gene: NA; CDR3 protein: CASSLAVVPGFQSPLHF; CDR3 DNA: TGCGCCAGCAGCTTGGCGGTGGTACCGGGGTTCCAGTCACCCCTCCACTTT
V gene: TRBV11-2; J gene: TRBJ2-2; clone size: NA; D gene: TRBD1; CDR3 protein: CASTNNPGQGFTGELFF; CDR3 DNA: TGTGCCAGCACCAATAATCCGGGACAGGGCTTCACCGGGGAGCTGTTTTTT
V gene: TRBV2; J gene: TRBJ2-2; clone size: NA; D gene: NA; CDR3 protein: CARGGAGADTGELFF; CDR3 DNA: TGTGCCAGAGGGGGGGCAGGGGCGGACACCGGGGAGCTGTTTTTT
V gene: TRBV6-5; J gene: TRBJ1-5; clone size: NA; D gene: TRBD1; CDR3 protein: CASSGTGGLNQPQHF; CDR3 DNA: TGTGCCAGCAGCGGGACAGGGGGCCTGAATCAGCCCCAGCATTTT
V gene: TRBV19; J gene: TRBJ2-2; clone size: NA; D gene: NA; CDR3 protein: CASSPQGNTGELFF; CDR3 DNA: TGTGCCAGTAGCCCCCAGGGGAACACCGGGGAGCTGTTTTTT
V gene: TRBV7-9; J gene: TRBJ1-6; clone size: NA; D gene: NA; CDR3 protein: CASTYGWRDNSPLHF; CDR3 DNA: TGTGCCAGCACCTACGGGTGGCGGGATAATTCACCCCTCCACTTT
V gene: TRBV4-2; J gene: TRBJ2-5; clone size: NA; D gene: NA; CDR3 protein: CASSQESGEETQYF; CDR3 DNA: TGTGCCAGCAGCCAAGAATCCGGGGAAGAGACCCAGTACTTC
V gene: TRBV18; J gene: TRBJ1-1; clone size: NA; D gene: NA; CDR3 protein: CASSRVDDTEAFF; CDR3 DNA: TGTGCCAGCTCACGGGTAGATGACACTGAAGCTTTCTTT
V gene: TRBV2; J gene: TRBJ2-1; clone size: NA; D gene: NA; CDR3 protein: CASTQDSYNEQFF; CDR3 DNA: TGTGCCAGCACCCAGGACAGTTACAATGAGCAGTTCTTC
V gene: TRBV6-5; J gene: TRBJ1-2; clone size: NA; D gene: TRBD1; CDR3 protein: CASTQGVGTGYTF; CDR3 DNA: TGTGCCAGCACCCAGGGGGTGGGGACTGGCTACACCTTC
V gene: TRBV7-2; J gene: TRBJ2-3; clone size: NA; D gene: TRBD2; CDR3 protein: CASSFSVGLATDTQYF; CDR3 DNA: TGTGCCAGCAGCTTCTCCGTCGGACTAGCGACAGATACGCAGTATTTT
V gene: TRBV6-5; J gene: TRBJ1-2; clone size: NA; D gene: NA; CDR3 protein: CASSYSPRAAGYGYTF; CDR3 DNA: TGTGCCAGCAGTTACTCCCCCCGGGCCGCGGGCTATGGCTACACCTTC
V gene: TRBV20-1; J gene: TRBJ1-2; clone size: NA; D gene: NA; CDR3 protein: CSALPGVALGF; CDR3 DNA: TGCAGTGCTTTACCAGGGGTGGCGCTGGGCTTC
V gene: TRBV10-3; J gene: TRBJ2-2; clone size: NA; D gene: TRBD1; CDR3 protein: CAITGGTGGNTGELFF; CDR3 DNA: TGTGCCATCACCGGCGGGACAGGGGGAAACACCGGGGAGCTGTTTTTT
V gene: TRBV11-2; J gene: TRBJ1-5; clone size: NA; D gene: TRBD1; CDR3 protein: CASSSGQGQPQHF; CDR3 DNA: TGTGCCAGCAGCTCCGGACAGGGGCAGCCCCAGCATTTT
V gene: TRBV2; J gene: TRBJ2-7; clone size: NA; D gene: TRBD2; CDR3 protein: CASSATGTRNEQYF; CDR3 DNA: TGTGCCAGCAGTGCAACCGGGACTAGGAACGAGCAGTACTTC
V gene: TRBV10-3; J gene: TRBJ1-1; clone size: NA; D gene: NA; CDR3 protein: CAISDPARETAEAFF; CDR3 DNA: TGTGCCATCAGTGACCCGGCCAGGGAAACCGCTGAAGCTTTCTTT
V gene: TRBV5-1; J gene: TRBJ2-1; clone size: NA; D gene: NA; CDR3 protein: CASSPPGHRSEQFF; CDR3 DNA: TGCGCCAGCAGCCCCCCGGGCCATCGGAGCGAGCAGTTCTTC
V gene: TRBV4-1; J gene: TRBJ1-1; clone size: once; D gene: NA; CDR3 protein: CASSQILGTEAFF; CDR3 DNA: TGCGCCAGCAGCCAAATTCTAGGGACTGAAGCTTTCTTT
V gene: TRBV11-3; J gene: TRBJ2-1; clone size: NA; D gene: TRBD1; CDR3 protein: CASSLGGDRVFNEQFF; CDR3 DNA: TGTGCCAGCAGCTTAGGGGGGGACAGGGTTTTCAATGAGCAGTTCTTC
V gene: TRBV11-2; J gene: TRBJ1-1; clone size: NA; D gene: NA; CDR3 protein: CASSSPRGEAFF; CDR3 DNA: TGTGCCAGCAGTTCACCCCGGGGGGAGGCTTTCTTT
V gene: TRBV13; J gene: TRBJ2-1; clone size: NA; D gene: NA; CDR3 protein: CASSLGVGYNEQFF; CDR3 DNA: TGTGCCAGCAGCTTAGGCGTCGGCTACAATGAGCAGTTCTTC
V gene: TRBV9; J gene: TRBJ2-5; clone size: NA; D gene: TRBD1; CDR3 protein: CASSGDRGQETQYF; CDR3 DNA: TGTGCCAGCAGCGGTGACAGGGGACAAGAGACCCAGTACTTC
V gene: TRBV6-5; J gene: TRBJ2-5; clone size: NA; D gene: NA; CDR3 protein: CASSRSAQETQYF; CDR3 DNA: TGTGCCAGCAGCAGGAGTGCCCAAGAGACCCAGTACTTC